These 8 T cell receptor beta chains were sequenced from one sample in a study of shared clonotypes between healthy human individuals (dated by TCRdb to about 2020). Library preparation was by the immunoSEQ multiplex PCR assay. TCRdb holds this immuneACCESS table with in-frame rearrangements only. Some clones are missing; in checked studies, unresolved V genes explain under half, and the rest has no known cause. Here the sample has about 820,000 clones; over 90% occur a single time. Approximately 25% of the sample lies in the top ten. CD8 naive samples were CD45RO-negative cells positively selected for CCR7, giving a CD45RA+CCR7+ population that excluded TemRA cells. The sequencing sample was made of naive CD8+ T cells sorted from blood. Taken with the paper, the label for cell subset or site translates to: CD45RA+CCR7+. The receptors come from a man aged 30 to 45 in good health.

The rearrangement joins TRBV7-9 to TRBJ2-5; tentatively, D is TRBD1 (5 bases). CDR1 and CDR2 from the germline V gene are SEHNR and FQNEAQ (reference sequence). The CDR3 extends over 14 amino acids. Trimming shortened V by 6 bases and J by 5 bases, and 16 bases separated the two germline ends. Here the CDR3 reads CASSLDSAQETQYF. The CDR3 DNA reads as TGTGCCAGCAGTCTTGACAGCGCCCAGGAGACCCAGTACTTC.

V usage is TRBV9 and J usage is TRBJ2-7, with TRBD2 matching 8 bases. Trimming removed 1 base from V and 5 bases from J; junction bases left unmatched: 11. The CDR3 length is 16 residues. Germline V gives CDR1 SGDLS, CDR2 YYNGEE. The CDR3: CASSVKRSGSSNEQYF. The CDR3 DNA follows: TGTGCCAGCAGCGTAAAAAGGAGCGGGAGTTCGAACGAGCAGTACTTC.

The chain is built from TRBV25-1 and TRBJ2-1; no firm D call. The length of the CDR3 is 13 residues. CDR1 is MGHDK, CDR2 SYGVNS, per germline. V was clipped by 5 bases and J by 3 bases, with 8 bases between them. The CDR3 region is CASSKANYNEQFF. CDR3 DNA sequence: TGTGCCAGCAGTAAGGCGAACTACAATGAGCAGTTCTTC.

The V gene is TRBV2, the J gene TRBJ1-2, with 10 bases aligning to TRBD1. From germline, CDR1 is SNHLY and CDR2 FYNNEI. The CDR3 sequence is 14 residues long. V dropped 5 bases and J dropped 6; count of bases not matched to a gene: 6. The CDR3 reads CASSSGQGNNGYTF. The CDR3 DNA is TGTGCCAGCAGTTCGGGACAGGGGAACAATGGCTACACCTTC.

This clone was seen a single time. The chain has TRBV6-6 and TRBJ2-1, with unresolved D. Deletions cut 1 base from V and 5 bases from J, with 9 bases between. Germline loops: CDR1 MNHNY, CDR2 SVGAGI (reference sequence). The CDR3 is 14 amino acids. CDR3 nucleotides: TGTGCCAGCAGTTACTTCTTGAGCCACAATGAGCAGTTCTTC. Protein: CASSYFLSHNEQFF.

The chain combines TRBV4-1 with TRBJ2-7, with TRBD1 identical over 8 bases. The CDR3 is 14 amino acids. Germline V lookup: CDR1 MGHRA, CDR2 YSYEKL. With V trimmed by 4 bases and J by 3 bases, 5 bases remained unmatched. CDR3 in amino acids: CASSPRTGNYEQYF. The CDR3, as DNA: TGCGCCAGCAGCCCTCGGACAGGGAACTACGAGCAGTACTTC.

This rearrangement joins TRBV30 to TRBJ1-3; D uncertain. Germline V lookup: CDR1 GTSNPN, CDR2 SVGIG (reference sequence). Trimming removed 2 bases at V and 3 bases at J, with 11 bases between. The CDR3 sequence is 14 residues long. The CDR3 DNA sequence: TGTGCCTGGAGTAAGAGTTCTTTTGGAAACACCATATATTTT. Protein sequence: CAWSKSSFGNTIYF.

V gene TRBV9 combines with J gene TRBJ1-2; no definite D call. Germline lookup yields CDR1 SGDLS and CDR2 YYNGEE. V lost 3 bases and J lost 7, with 13 bases in between. The CDR3 is made up of 13 amino acids. The CDR3 nucleotides read TGTGCCAGCAGCGGCCGGGTCGAGGCTGGCTACACCTTC. As protein: CASSGRVEAGYTF.